This T cell receptor beta chain is from a study of preoperative IRX-2 immunotherapy in early breast cancer. CDR1 is MNHNS and CDR2 is SASEGT in the germline V gene. The CDR3 contains 13 residues. Trimming pared 1 base from V and 11 bases from J, leaving 14 bases between. This sample's treatment: preoperative locoregional IRX-2 cytokine immunotherapy. Patients received preoperative, locoregional IRX-2 cytokine immunotherapy in a phase Ib study. This clone was counted a few times. Measured with immunoSEQ multiplex PCR; TCRdb has only the in-frame clones, and not every one. The table lists 43,000 or so clones, about 95% of them singletons.

The receptor was derived from a human donor with breast cancer. The sample was tumor tissue, taken after IRX-2 immunotherapy. The V call is TRBV6-1, the J call TRBJ1-1; D remains ambiguous. The CDR3 bases are TGTGCCAGCAGTGAAGTGGCAGGAGGTCGGGCTTTCTTT. Its translation is CASSEVAGGRAFF.